The clone carrying this T cell receptor (beta chain) was seen a handful of times. What it binds is not known. This sample was included in a study of identical twins. The study, taken as a whole, reports: Insertion counts were lower in abundant cord blood beta clonotypes, a trend that memory repertoires did not show. Twin-shared out-of-frame alpha sequences were enriched for low generation probability.

Template switching, a step in the protocol, added a universal primer site, and cDNA carried unique molecular identifiers. TCRdb reprocessed the 5' RACE reads via MiXCR and lists one record per CDR3 protein. The data show around 530,000 distinct CDR3 sequences, about 16% seen once. Per the germline V gene, CDR1 is ENHRY and CDR2 is SYGVKD. Trimming removed 4 bases from V and 0 bases from J, with 13 bases in between. The CDR3 contains 16 residues. These data also featured in a second study, about yellow fever vaccine responses in identical twins.

The sequencing input was CD4+ T cells sorted from blood. The chain links TRBV10-3 to TRBJ2-1, with TRBD2 as a possible D gene (6 bases). The receptor was derived from a woman between 18 and 30 years old in good health. The CDR3 is CAISGRGGNSYNEQFF. CDR3 sequence (DNA): TGTGCCATCAGTGGTAGGGGCGGGAACTCCTACAATGAGCAGTTCTTC.